This T cell receptor (beta chain) was identified during a study of blood T cell repertoires in COVID-19. Study-level background: Specimens from acute and convalescent COVID-19 originated in the United States, Italy and Spain. PBMCs, B-cell-depleted T cells, or T cells were the source of the cDNA or gDNA that made up the material.

Germline-derived CDR1 and CDR2 are SQVTM and ANQGSEA. The CDR3 runs 13 residues. The trim removed 6 bases at V and 3 bases at J, leaving 5 bases unmatched. In the authors' methods: Reference gene primers were amplified, and this amplification served to estimate nucleated cell counts. The repertoire was sequenced with immunoSEQ multiplex PCR; TCRdb's copy has only in-frame clones and lacks some. V, J and clone size are those of that table, while D and trimming were read from the DNA. The sample has some 200,000 clones; around 81% are singletons. This clone appeared a single time. This sample also contains other DNA sequences that code for the same CDR3.

The chain links TRBV29-1 to TRBJ2-7; 10 bases map to TRBD1. This clonotype originated in a human donor in a cohort sampled during active COVID-19. Specimen: peripheral blood. The CDR3 nucleotides are TGCAGCGTAACGCGGACAGGGGGCTACGAGCAGTACTTC. It codes for CSVTRTGGYEQYF.